Listed below are T cell receptor beta chains from one sample, sequenced in a study of T cell clones after liver transplantation. The assay was immunoSEQ multiplex PCR, and TCRdb's table has in-frame clones only and misses some. The sample carries nearly 25,000 clones, roughly 69% recorded once. This specimen was CD4+ T cells from blood, taken before liver transplant. Source of these receptors: a human donor who received a liver transplant. Each CDR3 is given with its conserved first and last residue. D genes are given only for firm matches. Some rows have no size entry. The others give once, few or many, or a class for an expanded clone.

d_call j_call v_call clone_size cdr3_nt cdr3_aa
- TRBJ2-2 TRBV19 few TGTGCCAGTACGCGGCTCTCCACCGGGGAGCTGTTTTTT CASTRLSTGELFF
- TRBJ2-1 TRBV27 - TGTGCCAGCAGCCCTACAGGGTTTGGGTTGAATGAGCAGTTCTTC CASSPTGFGLNEQFF
- TRBJ1-1 TRBV18 - TGTGCCAGCTCACCAGGGAGGGACACTGAAGCTTTCTTT CASSPGRDTEAFF
- TRBJ1-5 TRBV5-6 - TGTGCCAGCAGCTTGGGCACTGGGGGGTATCAGCCCCAGCATTTT CASSLGTGGYQPQHF
- TRBJ2-3 TRBV19 - TGTGCCAGTAGGGGGGGTTGGGCGGAAGATACGCAGTATTTT CASRGGWAEDTQYF
- TRBJ2-3 TRBV29-1 - TGCAGCGTCGCGGACAGCACAGATACGCAGTATTTT CSVADSTDTQYF
- TRBJ1-1 TRBV9 few TGTGCCAGCAGCATCGGACAGCAAATGAACACTGAAGCTTTCTTT CASSIGQQMNTEAFF
- TRBJ2-3 TRBV6-1 - TGTGCCAGCAGTGAAAGGGGTTTGGATACGCAGTATTTT CASSERGLDTQYF
- TRBJ1-4 TRBV7-2 - TGTGCCAGCAGCTCATGGGGTGAAAAACTGTTTTTT CASSSWGEKLFF
- TRBJ1-4 TRBV27 - TGTGCCAGCAGCCAGTCAGGGTCCAAACTGTTTTTT CASSQSGSKLFF
TRBD2 TRBJ2-1 TRBV11-2 - TGTGCCAGCAGCCCTGGGAGGGGCAGAAACAATGAGCAGTTCTTC CASSPGRGRNNEQFF
TRBD1 TRBJ1-1 TRBV6-5 few TGTGCCAGCAGTTACGAGGGACAGGGAACGACTGAAGCTTTCTTT CASSYEGQGTTEAFF
- TRBJ1-2 TRBV19 - TGTGCCAGTAGTGAGTCCCCATGGGCTAACTATGGCTACACCTTC CASSESPWANYGYTF
- TRBJ2-1 TRBV19 - TGTGCCAGTAACCGTGGGTCAGCGCCTTACAATGAGCAGTTCTTC CASNRGSAPYNEQFF
- TRBJ2-3 TRBV10-3 few TGTGCCTCCGGGGGCACAGATACGCAGTATTTT CASGGTDTQYF
TRBD2 TRBJ2-2 TRBV7-2 - TGTGCCAGCAGCCCGGGACTAGGTTCCACCGGGGAGCTGTTTTTT CASSPGLGSTGELFF
- TRBJ2-1 TRBV7-8 - TGTGCCAGCAGCCTAAGGGGTGTCCGCGGTGAGCAGTTCTTC CASSLRGVRGEQFF
- TRBJ2-5 TRBV29-1 - TGCAGCGGTGAAGAAGAGACCCAGTACTTC CSGEEETQYF
TRBD1 TRBJ1-5 TRBV2 medium-sized TGTGCCAGCAGTGACACAGGGGGGGGATATAGCAATCAGCCCCAGCATTTT CASSDTGGGYSNQPQHF
- TRBJ2-4 TRBV5-6 - TGTGCCAGCAGCTTCGGACGGTCCAAAAACATTCAGTACTTC CASSFGRSKNIQYF
- TRBJ2-1 TRBV7-2 - TGTGCCAGCAGCCCCTTGCCGCGGCAGGGCAATGAGCAGTTCTTC CASSPLPRQGNEQFF
TRBD2 TRBJ2-7 TRBV6-6 - TGTGCCAGCAGTTACAATGGCGGGGGGTCCTTCGAGCAGTACTTC CASSYNGGGSFEQYF
- TRBJ1-1 TRBV20-1 medium-sized TGCAGTGCTAGGGGGGGTTTTGAAGCTTTCTTT CSARGGFEAFF
TRBD2 TRBJ2-1 TRBV5-1 - TGCGCCAGCAGCCCGGGACTAGCGGGGTGGGATGAGCAGTTCTTC CASSPGLAGWDEQFF
TRBD1 TRBJ1-1 TRBV6-6 - TGTGCCAGCACCCAGGGACAGGGGGACACTGAAGCTTTCTTT CASTQGQGDTEAFF
- TRBJ2-5 TRBV20-1 once TGCAGTGCTAGGGGCCAAGAGACCCAGTACTTC CSARGQETQYF
- TRBJ1-4 TRBV9 - TGTGCCAGCAGCCCTGGAGGGAATGAAAAACTGTTTTTT CASSPGGNEKLFF
- TRBJ2-5 TRBV5-1 - TGCGCCAGCAGCTTGGGGATAACTACCGCGGAGACCCAGTACTTC CASSLGITTAETQYF
TRBD1 TRBJ2-1 TRBV29-1 - TGCAGCGTTGATCCCAGGGGGACCTACAATGAGCAGTTCTTC CSVDPRGTYNEQFF
- TRBJ2-2 TRBV15 - TGTGCCACCGCCCCCGGGGTCACCGGGGAGCTGTTTTTT CATAPGVTGELFF
- TRBJ1-6 TRBV6-5 - TGTGCCAGCAGTCCCTTCACGGCCGCCCATTCACCCCTCCACTTT CASSPFTAAHSPLHF
- TRBJ2-3 TRBV7-2 - TGTGCCAGCAGCACCCGTAGCGTCAGGGATTCCGATACGCAGTATTTT CASSTRSVRDSDTQYF
- TRBJ1-4 TRBV2 - TGTGCCAGCAAGAACTTCCGGAATGAAAAACTGTTTTTT CASKNFRNEKLFF
- TRBJ1-2 TRBV7-8 once TGTGCCAGCAGCTTAAGTGTGGTCCACGAATATGGCTACACCTTC CASSLSVVHEYGYTF
- TRBJ2-7 TRBV6-1 once TGTGCCAGCGGACCTGGTAGAGAGCAGTACTTC CASGPGREQYF
- TRBJ1-6 TRBV2 - TGTGCCAGCAGCGGTCCCTCAACAGGGTTCAATTCACCCCTCCACTTT CASSGPSTGFNSPLHF
TRBD1 TRBJ1-6 TRBV7-2 - TGTGCCAGCAGCAGGACAGGGGGCCAAAATAATTCACCCCTCCACTTT CASSRTGGQNNSPLHF
- TRBJ1-4 TRBV5-4 - TGTGCCAGCAGCTTGGGAGGTACTAATGAAAAACTGTTTTTT CASSLGGTNEKLFF
- TRBJ2-7 TRBV7-9 - TGTGCCAGCAGCAAGGGAGGTGCCTACGAGCAGTACTTC CASSKGGAYEQYF
TRBD2 TRBJ2-2 TRBV5-1 - TGCGCCAGCAGACCCCCTTCTAGCGGGGGGAACACCGGGGAGCTGTTTTTT CASRPPSSGGNTGELFF